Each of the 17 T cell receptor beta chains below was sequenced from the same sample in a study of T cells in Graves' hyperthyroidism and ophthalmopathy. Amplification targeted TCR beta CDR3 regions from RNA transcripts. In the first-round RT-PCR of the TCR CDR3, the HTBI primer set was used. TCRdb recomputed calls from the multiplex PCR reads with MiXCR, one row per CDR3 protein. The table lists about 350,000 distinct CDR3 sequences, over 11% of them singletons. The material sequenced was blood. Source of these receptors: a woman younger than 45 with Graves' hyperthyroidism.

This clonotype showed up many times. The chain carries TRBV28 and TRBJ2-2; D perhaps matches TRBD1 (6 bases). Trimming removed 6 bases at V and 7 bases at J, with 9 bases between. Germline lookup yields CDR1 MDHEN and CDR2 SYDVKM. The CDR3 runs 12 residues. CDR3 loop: CASREGDGELFF. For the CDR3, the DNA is TGTGCCAGCAGAGAGGGGGACGGGGAGCTGTTTTTT.

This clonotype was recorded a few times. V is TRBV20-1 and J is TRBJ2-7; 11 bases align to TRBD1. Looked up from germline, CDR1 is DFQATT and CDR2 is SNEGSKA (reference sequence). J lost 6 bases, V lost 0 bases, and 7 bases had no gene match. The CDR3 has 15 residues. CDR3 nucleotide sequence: TGCAGTGCTAGAGAATGGGGACAGGGGGTTTCCGAGCAGTACTTC. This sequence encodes CSAREWGQGVSEQYF.

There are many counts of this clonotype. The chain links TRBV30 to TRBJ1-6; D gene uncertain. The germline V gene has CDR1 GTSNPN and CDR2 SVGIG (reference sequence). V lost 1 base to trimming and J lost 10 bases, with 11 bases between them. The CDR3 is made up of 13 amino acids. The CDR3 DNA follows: TGTGCCTGGAGTGAAGGAAGAGGGTCACCCCTCCACTTT. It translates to CAWSEGRGSPLHF.

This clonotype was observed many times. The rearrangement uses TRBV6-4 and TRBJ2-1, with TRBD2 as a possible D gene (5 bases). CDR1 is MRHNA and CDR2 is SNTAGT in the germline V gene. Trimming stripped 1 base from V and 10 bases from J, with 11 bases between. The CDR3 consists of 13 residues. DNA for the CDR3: TGTGCCAGCAGTGACTTCGCGGAGCGGGAGCAGTTCTTC. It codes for CASSDFAEREQFF.

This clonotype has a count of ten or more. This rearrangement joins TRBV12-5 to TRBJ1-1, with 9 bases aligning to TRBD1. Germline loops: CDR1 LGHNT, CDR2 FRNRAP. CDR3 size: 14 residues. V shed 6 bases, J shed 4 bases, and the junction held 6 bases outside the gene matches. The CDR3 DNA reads TGTGCTAGTGGGGGGACAGGGCGGACCACTGAAGCTTTCTTT. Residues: CASGGTGRTTEAFF.

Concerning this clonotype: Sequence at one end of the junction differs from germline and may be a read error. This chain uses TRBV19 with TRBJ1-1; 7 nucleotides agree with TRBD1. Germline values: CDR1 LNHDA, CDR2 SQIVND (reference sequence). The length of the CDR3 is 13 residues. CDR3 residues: CTSSTSGGTEAFF. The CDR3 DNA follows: TGTACCAGTAGTACTTCAGGGGGCACTGAAGCTTTCTTT.

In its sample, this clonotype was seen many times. CDR3 in DNA: TGTGCCAGCAGCCGGGGACTAGCGGAGCTCGAGAATGAGCAGTTCTTC. Translating gives CASSRGLAELENEQFF. This chain links TRBV3-1 with TRBJ2-1; 11 bases agree with TRBD2. The CDR3 extends over 16 amino acids. Germline assignment: CDR1 LGHDT and CDR2 YNNKEL (reference sequence). The trim removed 4 bases at V and 7 bases at J, leaving 9 bases unmatched.

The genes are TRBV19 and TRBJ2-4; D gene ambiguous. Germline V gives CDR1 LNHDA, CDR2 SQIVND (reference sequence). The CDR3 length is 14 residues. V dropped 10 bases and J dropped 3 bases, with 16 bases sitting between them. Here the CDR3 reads CANIDMAGKNIQYF. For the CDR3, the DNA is TGTGCCAATATTGACATGGCAGGCAAAAACATTCAGTACTTC.

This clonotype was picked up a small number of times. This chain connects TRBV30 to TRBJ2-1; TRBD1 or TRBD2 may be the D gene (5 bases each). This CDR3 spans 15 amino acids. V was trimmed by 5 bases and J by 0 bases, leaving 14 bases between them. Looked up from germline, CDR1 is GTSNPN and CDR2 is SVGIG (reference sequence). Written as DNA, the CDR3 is TGTGCCTGGGGGACCGGGACGCTCTCCTACAATGAGCAGTTCTTC. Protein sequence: CAWGTGTLSYNEQFF. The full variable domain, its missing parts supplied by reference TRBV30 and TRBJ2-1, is SQTIHQWPATLVQPVGSPLSLECTVEGTSNPNLYWYRQAAGRGLQLLFYSVGIGQISSEVPQNLSASRPQDRQFILSSKKLLLSDSGFYLCAWGTGTLSYNEQFFGPGTRLTVL.

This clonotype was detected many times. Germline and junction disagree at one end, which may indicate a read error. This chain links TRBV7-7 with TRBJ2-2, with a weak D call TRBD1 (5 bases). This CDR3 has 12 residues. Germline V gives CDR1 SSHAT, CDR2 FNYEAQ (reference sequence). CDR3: CASRADKGELFF. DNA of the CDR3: TGTGCTAGCAGGGCAGACAAGGGGGAGCTGTTTTTT.

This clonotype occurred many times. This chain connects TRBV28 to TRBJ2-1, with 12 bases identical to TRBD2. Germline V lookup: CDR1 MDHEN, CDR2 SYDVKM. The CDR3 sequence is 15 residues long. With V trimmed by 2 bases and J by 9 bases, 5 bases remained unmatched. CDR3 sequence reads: CASSLSRLAGVEQFF. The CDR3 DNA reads TGTGCCAGCAGTTTAAGCAGACTAGCGGGAGTTGAGCAGTTCTTC.

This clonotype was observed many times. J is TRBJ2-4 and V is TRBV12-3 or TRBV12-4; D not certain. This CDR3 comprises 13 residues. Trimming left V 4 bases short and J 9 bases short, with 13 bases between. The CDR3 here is CASSSNTVGIQYF. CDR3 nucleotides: TGTGCCAGCAGTTCTAACACGGTCGGCATTCAGTACTTC.

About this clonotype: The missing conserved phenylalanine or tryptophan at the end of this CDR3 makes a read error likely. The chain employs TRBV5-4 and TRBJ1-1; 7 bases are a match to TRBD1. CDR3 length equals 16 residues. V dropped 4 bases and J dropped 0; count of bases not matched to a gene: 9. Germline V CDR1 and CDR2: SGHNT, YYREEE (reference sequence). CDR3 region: CASSPGQQPLNTEAFS. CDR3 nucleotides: TGTGCCAGCAGCCCGGGACAGCAACCTCTGAACACTGAAGCTTTCTCT.

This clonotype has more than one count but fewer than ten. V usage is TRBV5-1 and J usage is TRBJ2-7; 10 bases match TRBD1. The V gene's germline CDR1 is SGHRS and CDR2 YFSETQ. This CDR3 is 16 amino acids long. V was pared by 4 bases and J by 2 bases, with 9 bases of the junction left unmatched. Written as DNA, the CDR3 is TGCGCCAGCAGCCTAAATGTCGGGACAGGGGCCTACGAGCAGTACTTC. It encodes CASSLNVGTGAYEQYF.

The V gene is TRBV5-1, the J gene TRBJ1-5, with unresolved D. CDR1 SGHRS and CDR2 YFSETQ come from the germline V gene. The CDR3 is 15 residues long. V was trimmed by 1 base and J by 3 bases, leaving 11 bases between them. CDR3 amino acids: CASSLRGDSNQPQHF. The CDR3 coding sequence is TGCGCCAGCAGCTTGAGAGGAGACTCCAATCAGCCCCAGCATTTT.

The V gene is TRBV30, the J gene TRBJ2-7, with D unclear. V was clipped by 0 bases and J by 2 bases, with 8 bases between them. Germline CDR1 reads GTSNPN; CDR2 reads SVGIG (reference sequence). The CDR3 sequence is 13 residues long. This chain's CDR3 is CAWSVTGTYEQYF. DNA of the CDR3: TGTGCCTGGAGTGTAACGGGTACCTACGAGCAGTACTTC.

CDR3 residues: CASRFGGGNSYNEQFF. The CDR3 DNA reads TGCGCCAGCAGGTTCGGTGGGGGTAACTCCTACAATGAGCAGTTCTTC. The chain has TRBV5-1 and TRBJ2-1; D is perhaps TRBD1 or TRBD2 (5 bases each). Trimming removed 5 bases from V and 0 bases from J, with 15 bases in between. Per the germline V gene, CDR1 is SGHRS and CDR2 is YFSETQ. The length of the CDR3 is 16 residues.